Below, 17 T cell receptor beta chains from the same sample are listed, as sequenced in a study of blood T cell repertoires in COVID-19. The method was immunoSEQ multiplex PCR; TCRdb's version includes in-frame clones alone and lacks a portion of them. The sample consists of over 35,000 clones, around 85% of them appearing once. Sequenced input: peripheral blood. The receptors here all came from a woman older than 75 with COVID-19, enrolled during active disease.

The chain recombines TRBV29-1 with TRBJ2-5; D gene unclear. The ends were cut back, 7 bases at V and 5 bases at J, with 8 bases in the middle. Germline CDR1 SQVTM, CDR2 ANQGSEA. This CDR3 has 10 amino acids. CDR3 loop: CSAGQETQYF. The CDR3 DNA reads as TGCAGCGCTGGGCAGGAGACCCAGTACTTC.

The chain has TRBV15 and TRBJ2-3; D is perhaps TRBD2 (6 bases). V was trimmed by 0 bases and J by 4 bases, leaving 11 bases between them. There are 15 residues in the CDR3. Germline CDR1 LNHNV, CDR2 YYDKDF (reference sequence). The CDR3 loop reads CATSRDPTRADTQYF. The CDR3 DNA is TGTGCCACCAGCAGAGACCCGACTAGAGCAGATACGCAGTATTTT. Full variable domain (outside the CDR3, taken from reference TRBV15 and TRBJ2-3): DAMVIQNPRYQVTQFGKPVTLSCSQTLNHNVMYWYQQKSSQAPKLLFHYYDKDFNNEADTPDNFQSRRPNTSFCFLDIRSPGLGDTAMYLCATSRDPTRADTQYFGPGTRLTVL.

The chain recombines TRBV2 with TRBJ1-6; TRBD1 matches at 8 bases. Trimming took 7 bases from V and 7 from J; bases not matched to a gene: 3. The CDR3 consists of 13 residues. The germline V gene encodes CDR1 SNHLY and CDR2 FYNNEI. The CDR3 reads CASKTGDNSPLHF. The CDR3 coding sequence is TGTGCCAGCAAGACAGGGGACAATTCACCCCTCCACTTT. The full variable domain, completed using reference TRBV2 and TRBJ1-6, is EPEVTQTPSHQVTQMGQEVILRCVPISNHLYFYWYRQILGQKVEFLVSFYNNEISEKSEIFDDQFSVERPDGSNFTLKIRSTKLEDSAMYFCASKTGDNSPLHFGNGTRLTVT.

The chain links TRBV9 to TRBJ2-1, with D maybe TRBD2 (6 bases). This CDR3 region has 15 residues. The ends were cut back, 0 bases at V and 0 bases at J, with 7 bases in the middle. Germline V gene sequence: CDR1 SGDLS, CDR2 YYNGEE. CDR3 loop: CASSVVSGSYNEQFF. The CDR3 DNA reads TGTGCCAGCAGCGTAGTTAGCGGCTCCTACAATGAGCAGTTCTTC.

The chain recombines TRBV2 with TRBJ2-5, with D tentatively TRBD1 (6 bases). The CDR3 spans 14 residues. The germline V gene has CDR1 SNHLY and CDR2 FYNNEI. Trimming pared 7 bases from V and 2 bases from J, leaving 14 bases between. CDR3 amino acids: CASNTHRAQETQYF. The CDR3 nucleotides are TGTGCCAGCAATACCCACAGGGCTCAAGAGACCCAGTACTTC.

The gene calls are TRBV18 and TRBJ1-1; the match to TRBD1 covers 8 bases. This CDR3 contains 14 residues. V shed 6 bases, J shed 5 bases, and the junction held 8 bases outside the gene matches. Germline values: CDR1 KGHSH, CDR2 LQKENI. CDR3 in DNA: TGTGCCAGCTCCTTTCAGGGGGCAGGGACTGAAGCTTTCTTT. Translated: CASSFQGAGTEAFF.

This clone was recorded a few times. This chain joins TRBV16 and TRBJ1-5; TRBD1 might be the D (6 bases). The CDR3 sequence is 15 residues long. Germline V gene lookup returns CDR1 KGHSY and CDR2 FQNENV. V lost 5 bases and J lost 0, with 11 bases in between. The CDR3 is CASSEGHLSNQPQHF. The CDR3 DNA follows: TGTGCCAGCAGCGAGGGACACCTTAGCAATCAGCCCCAGCATTTT.

J is TRBJ1-5 and V is TRBV19; TRBD1 agrees at 8 bases. There are 13 residues in the CDR3. Germline V gene lookup returns CDR1 LNHDA and CDR2 SQIVND (reference sequence). V lost 9 bases to trimming and J lost 9 bases; unmatched junction nucleotides: 10. CDR3 amino acids: CASGQGDLGPQHF. CDR3 DNA sequence: TGTGCCAGCGGACAGGGTGACCTCGGGCCCCAGCATTTT. Full variable domain (remainder filled in from reference TRBV19 and TRBJ1-5): DGGITQSPKYLFRKEGQNVTLSCEQNLNHDAMYWYRQDPGQGLRLIYYSQIVNDFQKGDIAEGYSVSREKKESFPLTVTSAQKNPTAFYLCASGQGDLGPQHFGDGTRLSIL.

The rearrangement links TRBV7-2 to TRBJ1-2; TRBD1 aligns across 10 bases. This CDR3 is 16 amino acids long. With V trimmed by 2 bases and J by 6 bases, 9 bases remained unmatched. Germline V gene sequence: CDR1 SGHTA, CDR2 FQGNSA. CDR3 bases: TGTGCCAGCAGCTTAAACCCGACAGGGGGCGAGGATGGCTACACCTTC. Protein sequence: CASSLNPTGGEDGYTF.

V usage is TRBV5-1 and J usage is TRBJ2-3, with TRBD1 identical over 10 bases. Looked up from germline, CDR1 is SGHRS and CDR2 is YFSETQ. This CDR3 contains 18 residues. V shed 1 base and J 3 bases; nucleotides not matched to a gene: 11. CDR3 loop: CASSLNPPGTGATDTQYF. The CDR3 DNA sequence: TGCGCCAGCAGCTTGAACCCACCCGGGACAGGGGCAACAGATACGCAGTATTTT.

The chain combines TRBV19 with TRBJ1-5; D gene unclear. Germline V gene data show CDR1 as LNHDA and CDR2 as SQIVND (reference sequence). The V gene lost 3 bases and the J gene lost 7 bases, with 16 bases spanning the gap. This CDR3 is 15 amino acids long. The CDR3 sequence is CASSMRAANGQPQHF. For the CDR3, the DNA is TGTGCCAGTAGTATGAGGGCTGCCAATGGCCAGCCCCAGCATTTT.

The V call is TRBV2, the J call TRBJ2-2; 11 nucleotides align to TRBD2. CDR1 and CDR2 from the germline V gene are SNHLY and FYNNEI. V lost 7 bases to trimming and J lost 2 bases; unmatched junction nucleotides: 15. The CDR3 is 19 residues long. The CDR3 coding sequence is TGTGCCAGCAAGTCCGCCTTAGCGGGAGGGCCGAAAAACACCGGGGAGCTGTTTTTT. It codes for CASKSALAGGPKNTGELFF.

The V call is TRBV9, the J call TRBJ2-1; 9 bases are shared with TRBD2. The trim removed 0 bases at V and 7 bases at J, leaving 5 bases unmatched. CDR1 and CDR2 from the germline V gene are SGDLS and YYNGEE. The CDR3 is made up of 15 amino acids. In DNA, the CDR3 is TGTGCCAGCAGCGTAGTGGCGGGGGGGCCGAATGAGCAGTTCTTC. Encoded protein: CASSVVAGGPNEQFF.

The genes are TRBV5-1 and TRBJ1-1; D remains unclear. Germline CDR1 SGHRS, CDR2 YFSETQ. This CDR3 spans 15 amino acids. V was trimmed by 2 bases and J by 0 bases, leaving 11 bases between them. CDR3 in DNA: TGCGCCAGCAGCTTATTCGGGAATATGAACACTGAAGCTTTCTTT. This encodes CASSLFGNMNTEAFF.

The chain is built from TRBV7-9 and TRBJ2-3, with 9 nucleotides matching TRBD2. The CDR3 has 18 amino acids. The V gene end was trimmed by 2 bases and the J gene end by 0 bases; junction bases not matched to a gene: 9. Germline V gives CDR1 SEHNR, CDR2 FQNEAQ (reference sequence). In DNA, the CDR3 is TGTGCCAGCAGCTTATTGAGGACGGCGGGGGGGAGCACAGATACGCAGTATTTT. It translates to CASSLLRTAGGSTDTQYF.

CDR3 residues: CASSQDRGRETQYF. The CDR3 DNA sequence: TGTGCCAGCAGCCAAGACAGGGGGCGAGAGACCCAGTACTTC. The chain has TRBV4-2 and TRBJ2-5; 8 positions agree with TRBD1. CDR1 is LGHNA and CDR2 is YNFKEQ in the germline V gene. V shed 0 bases and J 4 bases; nucleotides not matched to a gene: 1. This CDR3 has 14 amino acids.

The gene calls are TRBV19 and TRBJ2-7; maybe TRBD2 (6 bases). This CDR3 contains 15 residues. V dropped 3 bases and J dropped 4 bases, with 16 bases sitting between them. Germline assignment: CDR1 LNHDA and CDR2 SQIVND (reference sequence). The DNA of the CDR3 is TGTGCCAGTAGTATTGATGCGACTAGTATATACGAGCAGTACTTC. Translation gives CASSIDATSIYEQYF.